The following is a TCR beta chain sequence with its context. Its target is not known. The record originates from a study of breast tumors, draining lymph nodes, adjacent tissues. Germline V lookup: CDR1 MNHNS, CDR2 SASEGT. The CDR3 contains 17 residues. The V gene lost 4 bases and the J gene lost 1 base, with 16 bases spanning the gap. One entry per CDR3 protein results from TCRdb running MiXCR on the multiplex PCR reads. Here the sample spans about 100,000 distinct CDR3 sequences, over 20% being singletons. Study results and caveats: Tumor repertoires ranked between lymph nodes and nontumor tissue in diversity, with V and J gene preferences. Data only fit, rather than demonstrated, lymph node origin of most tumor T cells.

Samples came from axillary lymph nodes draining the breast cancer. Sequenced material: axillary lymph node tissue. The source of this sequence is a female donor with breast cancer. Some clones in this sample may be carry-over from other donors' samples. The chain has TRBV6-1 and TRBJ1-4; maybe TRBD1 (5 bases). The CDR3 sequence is CASSGLQGRRTNEKLFF. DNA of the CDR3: TGTGCCAGCAGTGGCCTTCAGGGCCGGAGAACTAATGAAAAACTGTTTTTT.